The clone carrying this T cell receptor (beta chain) was detected only a few times. Its target is unknown. CDR1 is LGHNA and CDR2 is YSLEER in the germline V gene. The CDR3 loop spans 13 amino acids. Trimming removed 5 bases at V and 6 bases at J, with 12 bases between. The data were obtained in a study of T cell repertoires in cytomegalovirus infection. Overall study context: In the study, CMV epitopes included recently identified HLA-C-restricted and well-studied HLA-B-restricted ones. CMV infection and matching HLA type were both indicated by public TCR beta signatures. Study-wide results and limits: HLA-C-restricted CMV clonotypes gave the most frequent clonotype in two of eight donors.

TCRdb reprocessed the reads via MiXCR and lists one record per CDR3 protein. The table lists some 940,000 distinct CDR3 sequences, around 30% of them singletons, with about 14% in the top ten. This chain links TRBV4-3 with TRBJ2-3; D gene ambiguous. The specimen was cultured CD8+ T cells from PBMCs, collected from culture after CMV antigen stimulation. The clonotype originates from a human donor in good health (CMV status not recorded). Some clones in this sample may be carry-over from other donors' samples. CDR3 bases: TGCGCCAGCAGCGTCGGACCCTCCGATACGCAGTATTTT. Protein product: CASSVGPSDTQYF.